This passage covers 16 T cell receptor beta chains from one sample sequenced in a study of cytomegalovirus exposure and HLA in healthy donors. Profiled with immunoSEQ multiplex PCR; TCRdb holds only in-frame clones, not every one. This sample has about 150,000 clones, with around 90% found just once. The sample taken for sequencing was PBMCs. Source of these receptors: a man aged 18-30 years in good health and CMV-seronegative.

V is TRBV5-6 and J is TRBJ2-3; unclear D gene. CDR3 size: 16 residues. The germline gives CDR1 SGHDT, CDR2 YYEEEE. Trimming took 3 bases from V and 2 from J, leaving 16 bases between them. CDR3 sequence reads: CASSSTLDTPTDTQYF. CDR3 nucleotides: TGTGCCAGCAGCTCCACTCTCGACACCCCCACAGATACGCAGTATTTT.

The V gene is TRBV7-6, the J gene TRBJ2-3; TRBD2 agrees at 9 bases. The CDR3 consists of 16 residues. With 1 base clipped from V and 5 bases from J, the junction kept 7 bases outside the gene matches. Germline V gene lookup returns CDR1 SGHVS and CDR2 FNYEAQ. DNA of the CDR3: TGTGCCAGCAGCTTAGTTCTCGCGGGGGGGCGAGATACGCAGTATTTT. It yields the protein CASSLVLAGGRDTQYF.

This sequence joins TRBV18 and TRBJ2-7; 8 positions match TRBD1. Germline lookup yields CDR1 KGHSH and CDR2 LQKENI. The CDR3 totals 13 residues. The trim removed 5 bases at V and 2 bases at J, leaving 2 bases unmatched. This chain's CDR3 is CASSSDRAYEQYF. The CDR3 DNA reads as TGTGCCAGCTCATCGGACAGGGCCTACGAGCAGTACTTC. Together with reference TRBV18 and TRBJ2-7, the CDR3 gives the full variable domain: NAGVMQNPRHLVRRRGQEARLRCSPMKGHSHVYWYRQLPEEGLKFMVYLQKENIIDESGMPKERFSAEFPKEGPSILRIQQVVRGDSAAYFCASSSDRAYEQYFGPGTRLTVT.

This chain connects TRBV6-5 to TRBJ1-3; D gene unclear. Germline V CDR1 and CDR2: MNHEY, SVGAGI. Deletions cut 0 bases from V and 4 bases from J, with 13 bases between. This CDR3 is built from 16 residues. As DNA, the CDR3 is TGTGCCAGCAGTTACTCGGCGGGCCTGGGAGGAAACACCATATATTTT. Translating it yields CASSYSAGLGGNTIYF.

This clone has only one observation. The CDR3 region is CASSLATNGQGNYGYTF. The CDR3 coding sequence is TGTGCCAGCAGTTTAGCGACCAACGGACAGGGAAACTATGGCTACACCTTC. The V gene is TRBV27, the J gene TRBJ1-2; 8 bases are a match to TRBD1. The CDR3 extends over 17 amino acids. Germline assignment: CDR1 MNHEY and CDR2 SMNVEV (reference sequence). V dropped 2 bases and J dropped 2; count of bases not matched to a gene: 10.

The V gene is TRBV9, the J gene TRBJ1-5; 7 bases fit TRBD1. The CDR3 sequence is 15 residues long. The ends lost 4 bases at V and 7 bases at J; junction bases unmatched: 11. Germline V lookup: CDR1 SGDLS, CDR2 YYNGEE. The CDR3 region has the DNA TGTGCCAGCAGCCCGACAGGGAAGTGGGGGCAGCCCCAGCATTTT. Translated, it gives CASSPTGKWGQPQHF.

The CDR3 DNA sequence: TGTGCCAGCAGTGTGAGACTGGCTAGCAATCAGCCCCAGCATTTT. This sequence encodes CASSVRLASNQPQHF. This chain uses TRBV6-5 with TRBJ1-5; D ambiguous. Germline V lookup: CDR1 MNHEY, CDR2 SVGAGI. The CDR3 is made up of 15 amino acids. V dropped 5 bases and J dropped 0 bases, with 11 bases sitting between them.

The rearrangement uses TRBV7-9 and TRBJ1-6, with D unclear. The CDR3 is 14 residues long. V was cut by 5 bases and J by 0 bases, with 5 bases left in between. CDR1 and CDR2 (germline): SEHNR, FQNEAQ (reference sequence). The CDR3 sequence is CASSPGSYNSPLHF. Written as DNA, the CDR3 is TGTGCCAGCAGCCCCGGCTCCTATAATTCACCCCTCCACTTT.

In its sample, this clone was seen a few times. CDR3 in amino acids: CASSETGSYSNQPQHF. The CDR3 DNA reads TGTGCCAGCAGTGAAACAGGGTCTTATAGCAATCAGCCCCAGCATTTT. The chain uses TRBV2 and TRBJ1-5; tentatively, D is TRBD1 (6 bases). Germline V gives CDR1 SNHLY, CDR2 FYNNEI. The CDR3 runs to 16 residues. Deletions cut 2 bases from V and 0 bases from J, with 11 bases between.

The chain joins TRBV28 to TRBJ1-5, with unresolved D. Trimming took 5 bases from V and 1 from J, leaving 18 bases between them. The CDR3 is made up of 17 amino acids. Germline V gives CDR1 MDHEN, CDR2 SYDVKM. The CDR3 nucleotides are TGTGCCAGCAGTCTCCGAATGAGGTGGGAGAGCAATCAGCCCCAGCATTTT. It translates to CASSLRMRWESNQPQHF.

The chain is built from TRBV7-9 and TRBJ2-4, with unresolved D. V was clipped by 4 bases and J by 8 bases, with 18 bases between them. The CDR3 is 15 residues long. CDR1 is SEHNR and CDR2 is FQNEAQ in the germline V gene (reference sequence). In DNA, the CDR3 is TGTGCCAGCAGCTACCCCCCGGGTTCGGCGGACATTCAGTACTTC. This sequence encodes CASSYPPGSADIQYF. Based on the CDR3 plus reference TRBV7-9 and TRBJ2-4, the full variable domain is DTGVSQNPRHKITKRGQNVTFRCDPISEHNRLYWYRQTLGQGPEFLTYFQNEAQLEKSRLLSDRFSAERPKGSFSTLEIQRTEQGDSAMYLCASSYPPGSADIQYFGAGTRLSVL.

The table lists this clone with a count of one. Other DNA sequences within the sample encode an identical CDR3. The rearrangement links TRBV5-4 to TRBJ2-3, with no clear D. The CDR3 extends over 11 amino acids. Germline V CDR1 and CDR2: SGHNT, YYREEE (reference sequence). V shed 4 bases and J shed 4 bases, with 4 bases lying between them. The CDR3 loop is CASSLSDTQYF. The CDR3 nucleotides read TGTGCCAGCAGCCTATCAGATACGCAGTATTTT. Combining the CDR3 with reference TRBV5-4 and TRBJ2-3 gives the whole variable domain ETGVTQSPTHLIKTRGQQVTLRCSSQSGHNTVSWYQQALGQGPQFIFQYYREEENGRGNFPPRFSGLQFPNYSSELNVNALELDDSALYLCASSLSDTQYFGPGTRLTVL.

The rearrangement uses TRBV2 and TRBJ2-1, with TRBD2 matching 10 bases. V lost 2 bases, J lost 10 bases, and 11 bases stayed unmatched. The CDR3 has 16 residues. Germline CDR1 and CDR2: SNHLY and FYNNEI. The CDR3 loop reads CASSEKIAGGLDEQFF. The CDR3 DNA sequence: TGTGCCAGCAGTGAAAAGATAGCGGGGGGTCTTGACGAGCAGTTCTTC.

The rearrangement links TRBV7-6 to TRBJ1-6, with TRBD1 matching over 7 bases. The CDR3 totals 14 residues. Per germline, CDR1 SGHVS and CDR2 FNYEAQ. V trimming: 1 base; J trimming: 7 bases; junction bases outside the gene matches: 1. The CDR3 DNA follows: TGTGCCAGCAGCTTAGAACAGGGGAATTCACCCCTCCACTTT. It yields the protein CASSLEQGNSPLHF.

CDR3: CASRRTSGDYNEQFF. CDR3 sequence (DNA): TGTGCCAGCAGGCGAACTAGCGGAGACTACAATGAGCAGTTCTTC. This chain links TRBV28 with TRBJ2-1; 8 positions agree with TRBD2. V shed 6 bases, J shed 3 bases, and the junction held 7 bases outside the gene matches. The CDR3 runs 15 residues. Looked up from germline, CDR1 is MDHEN and CDR2 is SYDVKM. The variable domain in full, with the rest retrieved from reference TRBV28 and TRBJ2-1, is DVKVTQSSRYLVKRTGEKVFLECVQDMDHENMFWYRQDPGLGLRLIYFSYDVKMKEKGDIPEGYSVSREKKERFSLILESASTNQTSMYLCASRRTSGDYNEQFFGPGTRLTVL.

The V gene is TRBV19, the J gene TRBJ1-2; D not certain. CDR1 and CDR2 (germline): LNHDA, SQIVND (reference sequence). V lost 3 bases and J lost 2, with 7 bases in between. CDR3 size: 13 residues. CDR3 sequence reads: CASSIGINYGYTF. CDR3 DNA sequence: TGTGCCAGTAGTATCGGGATAAACTATGGCTACACCTTC.